This entry describes one T cell receptor (beta chain). The sample contains more than one DNA sequence encoding this CDR3. This sample was included in a study of shared T cell receptors in the human thymus. Sequencing used immunoSEQ multiplex PCR; TCRdb keeps in-frame clones, though not all of them. The sample shows 700,000 or so clones, 75% to 90% of them seen only once. From germline, CDR1 is MNHEY and CDR2 SMNVEV (reference sequence). V shed 6 bases and J 13 bases; nucleotides not matched to a gene: 12. CDR3 length: 14 amino acids. The same data also contributed to another study, on human thymus T cells.

This TCR came from a girl under three years old with a congenital heart defect. Sequencing input: thymocytes. The V and J genes are TRBV27 and TRBJ1-6; 7 bases are shared with TRBD1. This CDR3 reads CASRPRQGRSPLHF. CDR3 in DNA: TGTGCCAGCAGACCTAGACAGGGTCGGTCGCCCCTCCACTTT.